A single sample gave rise to the 10 T cell receptor beta chains below, sequenced in a study of metastatic and nonmetastatic thyroid tumors. No treatment of any kind had been given to any patient before thyroid surgery. TCRdb re-called the PCR reads through MiXCR. This table holds some 52,000 clones, roughly 18% found once. The sample was blood. These TCRs come from a female donor with papillary thyroid cancer or a benign thyroid nodule (not recorded which). Some clones in this sample may be carry-over from other donors' samples.

A remark on this clone: A read error may produce the germline difference seen at one junction end. J is TRBJ1-6 and V is TRBV20-1; no firm D call. Germline V gives CDR1 DFQATT, CDR2 SNEGSKA (reference sequence). The CDR3 is made up of 13 amino acids. The CDR3 sequence is CSTRAKFNSPIHF. The CDR3 DNA sequence: TGCAGTACGAGGGCAAAGTTTAATTCACCCATCCACTTT.

Only one count was recorded for this clone. V usage is TRBV4-1 and J usage is TRBJ2-7; 8 bases align to TRBD1. The CDR3 contains 13 residues. CDR1 is MGHRA and CDR2 is YSYEKL in the germline V gene. Trimming at V came to 3 bases and at J to 5 bases, leaving 3 bases not matched to a gene. The CDR3: CASSQQDRDEQYF. CDR3 in DNA: TGCGCCAGCAGCCAGCAGGACAGGGACGAGCAGTACTTC.

This clone was observed many times. This may be a read error, as it is one base from a much larger clone. A read error is likely, as this CDR3 ends without the conserved phenylalanine or tryptophan. The gene calls are TRBV28 and TRBJ2-7; TRBD2 agrees at 7 bases. The CDR3 is 15 amino acids. Losses at the gene ends were 6 bases for V and 2 bases for J; bases not matched to a gene: 10. Germline V gene sequence: CDR1 MDHEN, CDR2 SYDVKM. Here the CDR3 reads CASRLGGTRTYEQYL. The CDR3 coding sequence is TGTGCCAGCAGGCTGGGGGGGACCAGGACCTACGAGCAGTACCTC.

The gene calls are TRBV7-3 and TRBJ1-1, with 12 bases identical to TRBD1. This CDR3 has 15 residues. Unmatched junction bases numbered 5, after V lost 5 bases and J lost 4 bases. Germline-derived CDR1 and CDR2 are SGHTA and FQGTGA. The CDR3 loop is CASSAGQGAVTEAFF. The CDR3, as DNA: TGTGCCAGCAGCGCGGGACAGGGGGCCGTCACTGAAGCTTTCTTT.

This clone was counted between two and nine times. This chain joins TRBV15 and TRBJ1-2; the D is unclear. Germline V lookup: CDR1 LNHNV, CDR2 YYDKDF (reference sequence). The CDR3 is 15 residues long. V lost 3 bases and J 0 bases, leaving 11 bases between the germline ends. The CDR3 nucleotides are TGTGCCACCAGCAGTGGTTTGGAGGCTAACTATGGCTACACCTTC. As protein: CATSSGLEANYGYTF.

At least ten counts were recorded for this clone. The chain's CDR3 is CASSLGRLAYEQYF. CDR3 nucleotide sequence: TGTGCCAGCAGCCTCGGCCGACTAGCATACGAGCAGTACTTC. The chain combines TRBV3-1 with TRBJ2-7; 7 positions agree with TRBD2. This CDR3 region has 14 residues. The trim removed 4 bases at V and 4 bases at J, leaving 7 bases unmatched. CDR1 and CDR2 from the germline V gene are LGHDT and YNNKEL (reference sequence).

At least ten counts were recorded for this clone. This chain joins TRBV2 and TRBJ1-5; maybe TRBD1 (6 bases). V was pared by 6 bases and J by 7 bases, with 16 bases between. The CDR3 loop spans 14 amino acids. The germline V gene encodes CDR1 SNHLY and CDR2 FYNNEI. The chain's CDR3 is CASRADRTPQPQHF. CDR3 bases: TGTGCCAGCAGGGCCGACAGGACGCCCCAGCCCCAGCATTTT.

Regarding this clone: A much larger clone lies a single base off, so this may be a read error. The rearrangement joins TRBV10-3 to TRBJ2-5; 9 bases agree with TRBD1. Per germline, CDR1 ENHRY and CDR2 SYGVKD. The CDR3 spans 15 residues. The chain's CDR3 is CAIRAGQGAQETKYF. The CDR3 nucleotides read TGTGCCATCAGGGCGGGACAGGGAGCACAAGAGACCAAGTACTTC.

This clone appeared many times. V is TRBV20-1 and J is TRBJ2-3; 11 bases are shared with TRBD2. V gave up 0 bases and J gave up 4 bases; unmatched junction bases: 15. Germline CDR1 DFQATT, CDR2 SNEGSKA (reference sequence). CDR3 length equals 19 residues. As DNA, the CDR3 is TGCAGTGCTAGAGAGCATGGACTAGCGGGCAAATCACTCTCAGATACGCAGTATTTT. This encodes CSAREHGLAGKSLSDTQYF.

This clone was counted at least ten times. The V and J genes are TRBV13 and TRBJ2-3; tentatively, D is TRBD1 (8 bases). Trimming left V 5 bases short and J 5 bases short, with 17 bases between. This CDR3 has 15 residues. Germline V gene sequence: CDR1 PRHDT, CDR2 FYEKMQ (reference sequence). In DNA form, the CDR3 reads TGTGCCAGCAGCACACGAACAGGGGGGGAAGATACGCAGTATTTT. Residues: CASSTRTGGEDTQYF.